This T cell receptor (beta chain) was recovered during a study of blood T cell repertoires in COVID-19. As processed by the authors: Amplifying reference gene primers gave estimates of nucleated cell counts. Repertoires were generated with immunoSEQ multiplex PCR, while TCRdb's copy carries only in-frame clones and drops some. The V and J calls and the clone size are those of that table, but D and trimming were determined from the DNA. The table records roughly 260,000 clones, about 91% of them present only once. CDR1 and CDR2 from the germline V gene are LGHNA and YSLEER. The CDR3 totals 13 residues. V was cut by 0 bases and J by 6 bases, with 6 bases left in between.

Input material: peripheral blood. The receptor was derived from a person under 30 with COVID-19, enrolled during active disease. The chain recombines TRBV4-3 with TRBJ1-5; D call uncertain. CDR3 coding DNA: TGCGCCAGCAGCCAAGATGAGGGTCAGCCCCAGCATTTT. Translated, it gives CASSQDEGQPQHF.